Sequencing of this T cell receptor (beta chain) was carried out in a study of spatial heterogeneity in lung cancer (dated by TCRdb to about 2019). Study-level background: Donors were some 70 patients with early-stage, untreated non-small cell lung cancer from the lung TRACERx cohort. Beta-chain transcripts were consistently detected in greater numbers than alpha-chain transcripts, which likely reflected higher beta-chain transcript abundance. In the raw uncorrected reads, each unique combination of TCR and UMI appeared more than ten times on average. TCR repertoire features were related to nonsynonymous mutation counts determined by whole-exome sequencing of tumor tissue. Follow-up PBMC samples were sequenced whenever the samples were available, and the median time to follow-up was two to three years after resection. At surgery, both alpha and beta chains were TCR-sequenced in over 200 tumor regions, approximately 64 matched nontumor lung samples and 56 PBMC samples. TCR alpha and beta repertoires were quantitatively compared across multiple tumor regions, matched nontumor lung and blood in non-small cell lung cancer. General study outcomes and caveats: Additional single-cell paired TCR alpha and beta sequencing was considered necessary to confirm, at a functional level, the hypothesis that regional TCRs recognize regional mutations. Comparisons of baseline and follow-up blood repertoires included only approximately 13 patients. Ubiquitous expanded tumor TCRs were found in blood more often at tumor resection than at routine follow-up.

Explained via the paper, the time point label denotes: blood at routine non-recurrence follow-up after resection. Without any cell sorting, TCR sequencing was performed on whole RNA extracted either from tumor and nontumor lung tissue or from cryopreserved PBMC samples. A patient was chosen for TCR sequencing only when enough RNA was available from at least two tumor regions. The method was 5' RACE. Instrument on record: NextSeq 500. In the TCR library protocol, a unique molecular identifier was attached to each TCR cDNA molecule so that PCR and sequencing errors could be corrected. Concerning the study's data processing: TCR identification, UMI-based error correction and CDR3 extraction were performed with Decombinator tools. Expanded TCRs were defined as those above a frequency of 2 per 1,000, corresponding to the top 1% of the tumor frequency distribution. Rényi diversity was computed with the R vegan package after subsampling each repertoire 100 times to 5,000 TCRs. To build CDR3 similarity networks, amino acid triplet string-kernel similarity was used, and CDR3s were connected when their pairwise similarity was above 0.82. The public reads were reprocessed in TCRdb via fastp at Q25 and MiXCR, keeping in-frame beta chains. Under each unique CDR3 protein, matching rows form one entry showing the most common genes and DNA. Here the V and J calls rest on TCRdb's processing, not on the authors' analysis. Within this sample are about 94,000 distinct CDR3 sequences, with roughly 19% of them counted one time only. The top ten clones comprise 21% of the sample.

Clipping removes 3 bases from V and 10 bases from J, with 11 as the unmatched junction base count. The CDR3 has 15 amino acids, counting the end cysteine and phenylalanine. The only DNA kept is the CDR3, 45 bases in frame from the first base. Per the germline V gene, SGHVS is the CDR1 and FQNEAQ is the CDR2. In this sample, this clonotype turned up a few times. What this receptor recognizes is not known. Within one base of it there is no much larger clone, and no base qualities were kept. The sample consisted of PBMCs, taken at follow-up. This clonotype originated in a male donor with early-stage non-small cell lung cancer. Recombination connected TRBV7-8 to TRBJ2-1, and TRBD2 aligns with 8 junction nucleotides. At the DNA level, the sequence is TGTGCCAGCAGCTTGCGGGGGGCGACCCTTGGGGAGCAGTTCTTC. Its protein is CASSLRGATLGEQFF.